This TCR beta chain stems from a study of shared clonotypes between healthy human individuals. Per germline, CDR1 PRHDT and CDR2 FYEKMQ (reference sequence). The CDR3 contains 16 residues. V dropped 3 bases and J dropped 0 bases, with 12 bases sitting between them. The quantity of DNA used in unsorted PBMC replicate PCRs was approximately 320 ng, corresponding to 30,000 or so T cell genomes. Generated by immunoSEQ multiplex PCR, the TCRdb table keeps only in-frame clones and is missing some. Of hundreds of thousands of clones listed, 70% to 80% are singletons. The sequence derives from a woman aged 40 to 50 in good health. Some clones in this sample may be carry-over from other donors' samples. This sequence joins TRBV13 and TRBJ1-3; D remains unclear. Sequencing input: PBMCs. The CDR3 is CASSFKPVLSGNTIYF. CDR3 DNA sequence: TGTGCCAGCAGCTTCAAACCCGTCCTCTCTGGAAACACCATATATTTT.